Sequencing of this T cell receptor (beta chain) was carried out in a study of blood T cell repertoires in COVID-19. Study in general: Italy, Spain and the United States were the sources of the convalescent and acute COVID-19 samples. T cells, B-cell-depleted T cells, or PBMCs supplied cDNA or gDNA.

As regards this clone: The same CDR3 is also encoded by other DNA sequences in this sample.

Source study methods: Reference gene primer amplification gave nucleated cell count estimates. Assay: immunoSEQ multiplex PCR; the TCRdb copy retains only in-frame clones and omits some. That table furnishes V, J and clone size, whereas the DNA furnished D and trimming. The sample has about 98,000 clones, around 86% seen once; the top ten hold about a tenth. CDR1 is SGHDT, CDR2 YYEEEE, per germline. The CDR3 is 14 residues long. Losses at the gene ends were 4 bases for V and 3 bases for J; bases not matched to a gene: 3. The rearrangement joins TRBV5-6 to TRBJ2-3, with 9 bases aligning to TRBD1. Material: peripheral blood. This receptor was obtained from a man between 45 and 60 years old with acute or convalescent COVID-19. CDR3 DNA: TGTGCCAGCAGCCGGGACAGGGTAACAGATACGCAGTATTTT. It yields the protein CASSRDRVTDTQYF.